This T cell receptor (beta chain) was recovered during a study of T cell clonotyping in hematopoietic cell transplantation. Regarding the study as a whole: Broader posttransplant TCR repertoire diversity was predicted by graft donor and pretransplant recipient Inverse Simpson Index values. Few recipient clonotypes overlapped donors; over 95% were de novo at given depth.

This CDR3 contains 13 residues. Per the germline V gene, CDR1 is ENHRY and CDR2 is SYGVKD. V was shortened by 4 bases and J by 6 bases, with 12 bases between the two germline ends. This table comes from immunoSEQ multiplex PCR, and its TCRdb copy is limited to in-frame clones, with some not included. Altogether some 6,000 clones are present, around 90% being singletons, with the ten largest covering 8.1%. As for this clone: Its antigen is undetermined.

This chain joins TRBV10-3 and TRBJ1-1; D may be TRBD1 (5 bases). The sample in question was peripheral blood mononuclear cells, obtained 100 days after allogeneic stem cell transplant. The clonotype originates from a male patient aged 35-50 years who had an allogeneic stem cell transplant from an unrelated donor, so the T cells may come from the graft donor. Some clones in this sample may be carry-over from other donors' samples. In DNA form, the CDR3 reads TGTGCCATCAGTGGCGGAGGGGCGGCTGAAGCTTTCTTT. Its translation: CAISGGGAAEAFF.